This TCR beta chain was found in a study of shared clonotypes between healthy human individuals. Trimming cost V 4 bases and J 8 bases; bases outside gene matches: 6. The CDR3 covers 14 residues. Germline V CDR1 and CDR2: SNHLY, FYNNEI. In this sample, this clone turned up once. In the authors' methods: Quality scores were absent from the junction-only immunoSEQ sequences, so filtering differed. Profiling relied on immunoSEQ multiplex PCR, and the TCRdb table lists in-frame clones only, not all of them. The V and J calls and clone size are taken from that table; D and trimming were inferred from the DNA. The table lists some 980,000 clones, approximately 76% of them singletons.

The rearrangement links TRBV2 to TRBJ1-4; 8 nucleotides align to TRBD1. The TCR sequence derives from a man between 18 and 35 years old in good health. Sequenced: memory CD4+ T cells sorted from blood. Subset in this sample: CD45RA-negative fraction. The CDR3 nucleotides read TGTGCCAGCAGTGGACAGGGGAAGGGGGAAAAACTGTTTTTT. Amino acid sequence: CASSGQGKGEKLFF.